This record concerns one TCR beta chain sequence. This same CDR3 is encoded by further DNA sequences in the sample. Time point reported: time of PML onset. PML was diagnosed clinically and by MRI, then confirmed by JC virus DNA in cerebrospinal fluid. The CDR3 has 14 residues. J lost 10 bases, V lost 5 bases, and 11 bases had no gene match. Looked up from germline, CDR1 is PRHDT and CDR2 is FYEKMQ (reference sequence). Sequencing used immunoSEQ multiplex PCR; TCRdb keeps in-frame clones, though not all of them. Found here are fewer than 40,000 clones, roughly 87% of them singletons; the top ten hold about 3.3%. The data were obtained in a study of multiple sclerosis patients with progressive multifocal leukoencephalopathy.

The rearrangement joins TRBV13 to TRBJ2-1, with 7 bases that match TRBD1. The starting material was PBMCs, obtained from a patient treated with natalizumab. The origin of this receptor is a human donor with progressive multifocal leukoencephalopathy. The CDR3 nucleotides are TGTGCCAGCAGCCTAGTTAAGACAGGGAACGAGCAGTTCTTC. Encoded protein: CASSLVKTGNEQFF. Using reference TRBV13 and TRBJ2-1 for the parts outside the CDR3, the full variable domain is AAGVIQSPRHLIKEKRETATLKCYPIPRHDTVYWYQQGPGQDPQFLISFYEKMQSDKGSIPDRFSAQQFSDYHSELNMSSLELGDSALYFCASSLVKTGNEQFFGPGTRLTVL.